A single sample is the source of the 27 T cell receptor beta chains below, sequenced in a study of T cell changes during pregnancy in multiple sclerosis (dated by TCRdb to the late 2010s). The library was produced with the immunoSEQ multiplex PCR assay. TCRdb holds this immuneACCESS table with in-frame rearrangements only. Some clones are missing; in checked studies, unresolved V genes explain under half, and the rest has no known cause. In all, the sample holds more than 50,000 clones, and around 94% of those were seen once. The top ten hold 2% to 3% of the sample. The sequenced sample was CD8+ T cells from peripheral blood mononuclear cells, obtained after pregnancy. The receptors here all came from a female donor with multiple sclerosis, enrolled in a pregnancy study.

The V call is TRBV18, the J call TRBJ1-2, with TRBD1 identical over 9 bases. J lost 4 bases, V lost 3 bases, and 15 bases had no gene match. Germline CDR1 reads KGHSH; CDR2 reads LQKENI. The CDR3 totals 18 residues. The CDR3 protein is CASSPRPGQGGQGYGYTF. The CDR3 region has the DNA TGTGCCAGCTCACCGAGACCGGGACAGGGAGGACAAGGCTATGGCTACACCTTC.

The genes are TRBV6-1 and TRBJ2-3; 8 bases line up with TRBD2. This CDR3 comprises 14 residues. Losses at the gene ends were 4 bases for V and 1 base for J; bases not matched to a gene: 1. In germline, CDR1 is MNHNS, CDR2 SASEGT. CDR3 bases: TGTGCCAGCAGTGGTAGCGGGGGCACAGATACGCAGTATTTT. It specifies CASSGSGGTDTQYF.

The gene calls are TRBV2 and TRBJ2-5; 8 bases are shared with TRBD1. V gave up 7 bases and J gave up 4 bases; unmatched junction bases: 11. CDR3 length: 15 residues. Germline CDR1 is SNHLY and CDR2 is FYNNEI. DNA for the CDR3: TGTGCCAGCATGGACAGGGCGGCCCGGCGAGAGACCCAGTACTTC. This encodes CASMDRAARRETQYF.

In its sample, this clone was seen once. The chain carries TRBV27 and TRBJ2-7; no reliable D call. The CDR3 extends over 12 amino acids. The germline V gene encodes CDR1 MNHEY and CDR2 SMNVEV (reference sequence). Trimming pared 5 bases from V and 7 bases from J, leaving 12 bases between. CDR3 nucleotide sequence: TGTGCCAGCAGTACCTTAGCCGGGGAGCAGTACTTC. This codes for CASSTLAGEQYF.

The CDR3 spells CASSLAVTSFPDTQYF. The CDR3 DNA is TGTGCCAGCAGCTTAGCGGTAACTAGTTTTCCAGATACGCAGTATTTT. V is TRBV7-8 and J is TRBJ2-3, with D tentatively TRBD2 (5 bases). V lost 0 bases to trimming and J lost 4 bases, with 14 bases between them. Germline values: CDR1 SGHVS, CDR2 FQNEAQ. The CDR3 has 16 residues.

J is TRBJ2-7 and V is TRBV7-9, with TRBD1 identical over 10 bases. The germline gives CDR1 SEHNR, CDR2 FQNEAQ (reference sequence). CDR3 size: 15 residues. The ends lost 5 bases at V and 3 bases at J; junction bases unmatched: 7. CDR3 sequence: CASSQIGQGDYEQYF. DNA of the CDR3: TGTGCCAGCAGCCAAATAGGACAGGGGGACTACGAGCAGTACTTC.

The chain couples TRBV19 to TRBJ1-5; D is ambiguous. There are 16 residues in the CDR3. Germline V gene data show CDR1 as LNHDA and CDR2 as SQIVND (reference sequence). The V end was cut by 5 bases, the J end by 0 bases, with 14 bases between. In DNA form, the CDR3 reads TGTGCCAGTAGTCGAGAGCGGCAGTTTAGCAATCAGCCCCAGCATTTT. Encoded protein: CASSRERQFSNQPQHF. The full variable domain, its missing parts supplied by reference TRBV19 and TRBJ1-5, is DGGITQSPKYLFRKEGQNVTLSCEQNLNHDAMYWYRQDPGQGLRLIYYSQIVNDFQKGDIAEGYSVSREKKESFPLTVTSAQKNPTAFYLCASSRERQFSNQPQHFGDGTRLSIL.

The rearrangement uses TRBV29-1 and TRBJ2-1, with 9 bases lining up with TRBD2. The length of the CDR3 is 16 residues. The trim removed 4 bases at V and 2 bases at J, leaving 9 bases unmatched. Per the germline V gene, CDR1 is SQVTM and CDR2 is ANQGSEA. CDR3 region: CSVVGSSGVTYNEQFF. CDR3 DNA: TGCAGCGTTGTGGGGTCTAGCGGGGTTACCTACAATGAGCAGTTCTTC.

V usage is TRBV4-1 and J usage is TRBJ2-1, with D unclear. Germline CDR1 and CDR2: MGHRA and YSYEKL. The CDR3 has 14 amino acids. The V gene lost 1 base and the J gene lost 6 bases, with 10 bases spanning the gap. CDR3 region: CASSQGYVGNEQFF. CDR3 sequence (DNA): TGCGCCAGCAGCCAAGGTTATGTCGGCAATGAGCAGTTCTTC.

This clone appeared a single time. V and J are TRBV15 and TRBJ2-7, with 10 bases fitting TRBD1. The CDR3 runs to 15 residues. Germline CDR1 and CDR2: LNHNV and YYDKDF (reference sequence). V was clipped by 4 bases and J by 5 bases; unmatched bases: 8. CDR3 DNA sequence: TGTGCCACCAGCACCGCGACAGGGGGCAAGAACGAGCAGTACTTC. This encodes CATSTATGGKNEQYF.

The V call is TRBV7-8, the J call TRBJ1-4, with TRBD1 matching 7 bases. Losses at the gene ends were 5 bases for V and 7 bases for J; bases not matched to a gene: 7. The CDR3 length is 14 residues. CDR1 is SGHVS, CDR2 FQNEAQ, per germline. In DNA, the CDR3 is TGTGCCAGCAGCCCCGGGACAGACCTTGAAAAACTGTTTTTT. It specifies CASSPGTDLEKLFF.

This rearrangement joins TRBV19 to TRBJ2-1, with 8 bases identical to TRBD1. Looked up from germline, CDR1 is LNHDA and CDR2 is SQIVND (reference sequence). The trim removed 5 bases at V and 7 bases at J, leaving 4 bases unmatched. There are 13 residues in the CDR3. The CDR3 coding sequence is TGTGCCAGTAGTGGGGACAGGCCGAATGAGCAGTTCTTC. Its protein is CASSGDRPNEQFF.

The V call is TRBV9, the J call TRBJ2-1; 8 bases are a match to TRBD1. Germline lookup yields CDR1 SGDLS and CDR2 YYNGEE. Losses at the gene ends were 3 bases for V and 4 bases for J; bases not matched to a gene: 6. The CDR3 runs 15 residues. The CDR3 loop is CASSGTGGDYNEQFF. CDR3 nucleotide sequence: TGTGCCAGCAGCGGTACAGGGGGTGATTACAATGAGCAGTTCTTC.

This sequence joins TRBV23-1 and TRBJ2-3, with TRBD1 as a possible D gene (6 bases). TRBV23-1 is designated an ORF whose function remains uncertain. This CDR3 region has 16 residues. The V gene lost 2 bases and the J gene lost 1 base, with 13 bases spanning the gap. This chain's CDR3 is CASSQPQGRGTDTQYF. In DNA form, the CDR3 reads TGCGCCAGCAGTCAACCCCAGGGGCGGGGCACAGATACGCAGTATTTT.

CDR3 in amino acids: CATDDGGGLREQYF. The CDR3 DNA reads as TGTGCCACCGACGATGGGGGGGGATTGAGGGAGCAGTACTTC. This rearrangement joins TRBV15 to TRBJ2-7; 7 positions match TRBD2. The CDR3 runs 14 residues. In germline, CDR1 is LNHNV, CDR2 YYDKDF (reference sequence). V was clipped by 8 bases and J by 7 bases; unmatched bases: 14.

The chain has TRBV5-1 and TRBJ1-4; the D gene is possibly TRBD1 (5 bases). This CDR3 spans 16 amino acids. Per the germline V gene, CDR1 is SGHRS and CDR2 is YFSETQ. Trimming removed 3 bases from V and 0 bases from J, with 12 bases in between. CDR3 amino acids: CASSSIDSATNEKLFF. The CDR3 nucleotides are TGCGCCAGCAGCTCGATCGACAGTGCAACTAATGAAAAACTGTTTTTT.

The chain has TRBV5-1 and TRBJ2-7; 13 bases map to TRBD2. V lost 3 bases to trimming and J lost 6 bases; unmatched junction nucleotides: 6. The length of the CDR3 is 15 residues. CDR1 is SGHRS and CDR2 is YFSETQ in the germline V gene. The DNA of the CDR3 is TGCGCCAGCAGCTCCGGACTAGCGGGAGAGGTCGAGCAGTACTTC. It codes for CASSSGLAGEVEQYF.

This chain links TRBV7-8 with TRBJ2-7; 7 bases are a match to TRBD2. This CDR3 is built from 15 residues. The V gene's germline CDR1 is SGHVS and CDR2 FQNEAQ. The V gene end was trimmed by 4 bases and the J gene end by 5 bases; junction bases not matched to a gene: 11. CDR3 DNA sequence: TGTGCCAGCAGCTCGACTAGCCGGGAACGAGACGAGCAGTACTTC. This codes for CASSSTSRERDEQYF.

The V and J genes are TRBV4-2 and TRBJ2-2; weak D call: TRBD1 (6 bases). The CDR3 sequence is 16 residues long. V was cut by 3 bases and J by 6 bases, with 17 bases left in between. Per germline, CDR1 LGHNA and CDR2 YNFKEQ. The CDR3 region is CASSHVGQRPPGELFF. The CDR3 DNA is TGTGCCAGCAGCCATGTGGGACAAAGGCCCCCCGGGGAGCTGTTTTTT.

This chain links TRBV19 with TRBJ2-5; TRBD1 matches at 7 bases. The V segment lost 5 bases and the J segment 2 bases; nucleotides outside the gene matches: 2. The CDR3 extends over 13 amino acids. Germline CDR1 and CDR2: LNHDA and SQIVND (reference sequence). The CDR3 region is CASSDRVQETQYF. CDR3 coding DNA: TGTGCCAGTAGTGACAGGGTTCAAGAGACCCAGTACTTC.

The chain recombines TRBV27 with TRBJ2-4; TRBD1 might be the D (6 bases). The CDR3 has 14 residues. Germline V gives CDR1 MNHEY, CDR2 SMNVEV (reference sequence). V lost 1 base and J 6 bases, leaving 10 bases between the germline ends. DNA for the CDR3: TGTGCCAGCAGTTTATTGCTGGGGGCAAACATTCAGTACTTC. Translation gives CASSLLLGANIQYF.

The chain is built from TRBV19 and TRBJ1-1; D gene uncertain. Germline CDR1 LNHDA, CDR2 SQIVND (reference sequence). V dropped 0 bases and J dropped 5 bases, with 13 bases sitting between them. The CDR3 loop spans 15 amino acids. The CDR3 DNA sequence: TGTGCCAGTAGTATAGAGGGAGGAAGCAGGACTGAAGCTTTCTTT. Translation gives CASSIEGGSRTEAFF.

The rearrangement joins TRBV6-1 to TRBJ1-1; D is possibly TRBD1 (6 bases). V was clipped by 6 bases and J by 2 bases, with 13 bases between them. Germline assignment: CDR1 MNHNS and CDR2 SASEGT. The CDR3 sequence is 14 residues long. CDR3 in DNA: TGTGCCAGCAGCCAACAGGGACTAAACACTGAAGCTTTCTTT. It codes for CASSQQGLNTEAFF.

CDR3 nucleotides: TGTGCCAGTAATAGCGGGTCTAGCACAGATACGCAGTATTTT. This sequence encodes CASNSGSSTDTQYF. This chain joins TRBV19 and TRBJ2-3; TRBD2 aligns across 7 bases. CDR1 and CDR2 (germline): LNHDA, SQIVND (reference sequence). CDR3 length: 14 residues. The trim removed 7 bases at V and 0 bases at J, leaving 4 bases unmatched. The full variable domain, completed using reference TRBV19 and TRBJ2-3, is DGGITQSPKYLFRKEGQNVTLSCEQNLNHDAMYWYRQDPGQGLRLIYYSQIVNDFQKGDIAEGYSVSREKKESFPLTVTSAQKNPTAFYLCASNSGSSTDTQYFGPGTRLTVL.

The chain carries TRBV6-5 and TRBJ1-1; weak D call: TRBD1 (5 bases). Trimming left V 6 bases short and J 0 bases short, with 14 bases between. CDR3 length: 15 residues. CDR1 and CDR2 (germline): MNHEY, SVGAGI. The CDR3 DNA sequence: TGTGCCAGCAGCTCCCCGCAGGGTCTGAACACTGAAGCTTTCTTT. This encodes CASSSPQGLNTEAFF.

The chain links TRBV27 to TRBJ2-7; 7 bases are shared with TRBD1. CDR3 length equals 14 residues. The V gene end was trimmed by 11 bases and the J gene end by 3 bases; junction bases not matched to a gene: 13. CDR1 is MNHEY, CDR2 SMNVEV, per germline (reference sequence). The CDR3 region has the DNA TGTGCCTTCCTCCTGGACAGGCTATGCTACGAGCAGTACTTC. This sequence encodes CAFLLDRLCYEQYF.

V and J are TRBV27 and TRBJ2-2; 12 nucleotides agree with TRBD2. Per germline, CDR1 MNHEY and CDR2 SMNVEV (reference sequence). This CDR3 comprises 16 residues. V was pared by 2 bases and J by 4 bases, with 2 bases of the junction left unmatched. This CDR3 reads CASSLGLAGITGELFF. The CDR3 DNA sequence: TGTGCCAGCAGTTTAGGACTAGCGGGAATCACCGGGGAGCTGTTTTTT.